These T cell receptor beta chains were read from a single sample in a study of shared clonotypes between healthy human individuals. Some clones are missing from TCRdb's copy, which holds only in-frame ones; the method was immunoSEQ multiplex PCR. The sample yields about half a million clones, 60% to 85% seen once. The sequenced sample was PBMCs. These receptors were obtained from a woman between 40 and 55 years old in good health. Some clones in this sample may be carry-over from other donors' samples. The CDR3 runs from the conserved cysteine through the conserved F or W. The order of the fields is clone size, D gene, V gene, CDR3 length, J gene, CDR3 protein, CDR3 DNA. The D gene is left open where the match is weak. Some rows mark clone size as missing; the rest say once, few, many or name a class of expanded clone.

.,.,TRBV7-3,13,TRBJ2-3,CASSLRDRLRQYF,TGTGCCAGCAGCTTAAGAGACAGGCTCAGGCAGTATTTT
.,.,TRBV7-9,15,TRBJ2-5,CASSSPAGAQETQYF,TGTGCCAGCAGCTCGCCGGCCGGGGCCCAAGAGACCCAGTACTTC
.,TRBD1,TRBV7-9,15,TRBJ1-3,CASSRTGSSGNTIYF,TGTGCCAGCAGCCGGACAGGGAGCTCTGGAAACACCATATATTTT
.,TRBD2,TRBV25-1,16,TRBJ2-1,CASSERASGRAGEQFF,TGTGCCAGCAGTGAAAGGGCTAGCGGGAGGGCCGGGGAGCAGTTCTTC
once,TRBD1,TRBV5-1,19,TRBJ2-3,CASSLYWTGERGGTDTQYF,TGCGCCAGCAGCTTGTATTGGACAGGGGAACGGGGAGGCACAGATACGCAGTATTTT
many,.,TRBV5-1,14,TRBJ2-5,CASSETRNQETQYF,TGCGCCAGCAGCGAAACTAGAAACCAAGAGACCCAGTACTTC
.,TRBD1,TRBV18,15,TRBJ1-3,CASSQGASSGNTIYF,TGTGCCAGTTCCCAGGGGGCAAGCTCTGGAAACACCATATATTTT
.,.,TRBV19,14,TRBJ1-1,CASSSNRVRTEAFF,TGTGCCAGTTCCTCGAACAGGGTTCGGACTGAAGCTTTCTTT
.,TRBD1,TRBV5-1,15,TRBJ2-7,CASSLVPGGSYEQYF,TGCGCCAGCAGCTTGGTCCCAGGGGGCTCATACGAGCAGTACTTC
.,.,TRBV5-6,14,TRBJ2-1,CASSLAPRYNEQFF,TGTGCCAGCAGCTTGGCCCCTAGGTACAATGAGCAGTTCTTC
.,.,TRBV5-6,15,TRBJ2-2,CASSPDLGGGGELFF,TGTGCCAGCAGCCCAGATCTGGGGGGCGGCGGGGAGCTGTTTTTT
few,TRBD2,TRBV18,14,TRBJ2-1,CASSPPGLAGQQFF,TGTGCCAGCTCACCACCGGGACTAGCGGGACAGCAGTTCTTC
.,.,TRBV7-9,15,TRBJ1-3,CASSPGGFFGNTIYF,TGTGCCAGCAGTCCCGGGGGATTCTTTGGAAACACCATATATTTT
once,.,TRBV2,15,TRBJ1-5,CASSEGGATGRAQHF,TGTGCCAGCAGTGAGGGGGGAGCCACCGGTCGTGCCCAGCATTTT
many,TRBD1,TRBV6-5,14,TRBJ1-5,CASRQTGGNQPQHF,TGTGCCAGCAGGCAGACAGGGGGAAATCAGCCCCAGCATTTT
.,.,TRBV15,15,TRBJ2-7,CATSRTRGGSYEQYF,TGTGCCACCAGCAGAACGCGAGGTGGTTCCTACGAGCAGTACTTC
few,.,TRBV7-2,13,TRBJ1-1,CASGYSVNTEAFF,TGTGCCAGCGGATACAGCGTGAACACTGAAGCTTTCTTT
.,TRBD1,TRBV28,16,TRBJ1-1,CASSLFQTGPNTEAFF,TGTGCCAGCAGTTTATTTCAGACAGGGCCTAACACTGAAGCTTTCTTT
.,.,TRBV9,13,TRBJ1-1,CASSVGMNTEAFF,TGTGCCAGCAGCGTAGGCATGAACACTGAAGCTTTCTTT
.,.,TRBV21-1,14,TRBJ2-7,CASSKGTGAYEQYF,TGTGCCAGCAGCAAGGGGACAGGAGCCTACGAGCAGTACTTC
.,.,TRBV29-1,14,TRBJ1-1,CSGNRDLGNTEAFF,TGCAGCGGAAACAGGGACCTCGGGAACACTGAAGCTTTCTTT
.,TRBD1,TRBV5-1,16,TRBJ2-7,CASSLRTGANLDEQYF,TGCGCCAGCAGCTTGAGGACAGGGGCCAATCTCGACGAGCAGTACTTC
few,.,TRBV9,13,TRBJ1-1,CASSLGVGTEAFF,TGTGCCAGCAGTCTGGGAGTAGGGACTGAAGCTTTCTTT
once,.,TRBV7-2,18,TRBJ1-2,CASSLVGTRVSLGYGYTF,TGTGCCAGCAGCTTAGTTGGGACAAGGGTTAGCCTGGGCTATGGCTACACCTTC
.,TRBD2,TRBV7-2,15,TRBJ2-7,CASSPRTSGTYEQYF,TGTGCCAGCAGCCCCCGGACTAGCGGGACCTACGAGCAGTACTTC
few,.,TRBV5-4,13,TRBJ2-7,CASSWSGDTEQYF,TGTGCCAGCAGCTGGTCGGGGGACACCGAGCAGTACTTC
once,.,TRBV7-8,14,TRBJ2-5,CASSLLGLGETQYF,TGTGCCAGCAGCTTACTGGGTTTGGGGGAGACCCAGTACTTC
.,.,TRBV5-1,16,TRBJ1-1,CASSLEVTLMNTEAFF,TGCGCCAGCAGCTTGGAGGTTACTCTCATGAACACTGAAGCTTTCTTT
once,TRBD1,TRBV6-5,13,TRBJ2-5,CASRRTGGQTQYF,TGTGCCAGCAGACGGACAGGGGGACAGACCCAGTACTTC
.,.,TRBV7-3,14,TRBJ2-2,CASRLDINTGELFF,TGTGCCAGCAGGCTGGACATTAACACCGGGGAGCTGTTTTTT
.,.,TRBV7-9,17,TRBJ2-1,CASSPGGPWGTDNEQFF,TGTGCCAGCAGCCCCGGGGGTCCCTGGGGGACAGACAATGAGCAGTTCTTC
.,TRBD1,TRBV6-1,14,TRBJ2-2,CASRRDSLTGELFF,TGTGCCAGCAGACGGGACAGCCTTACCGGGGAGCTGTTTTTT
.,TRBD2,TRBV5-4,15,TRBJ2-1,CASSWASGGANEQFF,TGTGCCAGCAGCTGGGCTAGCGGAGGGGCCAATGAGCAGTTCTTC
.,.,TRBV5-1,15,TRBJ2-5,CASSLFGGTQETQYF,TGCGCCAGCAGCTTGTTCGGCGGGACCCAAGAGACCCAGTACTTC
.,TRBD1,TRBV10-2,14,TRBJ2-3,CASKLDRGPDTQYF,TGCGCCAGCAAATTGGACAGGGGTCCAGATACGCAGTATTTT
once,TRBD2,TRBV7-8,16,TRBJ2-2,CASSLGTSGSTGELFF,TGTGCCAGCAGCTTAGGGACTAGCGGGAGTACCGGGGAGCTGTTTTTT
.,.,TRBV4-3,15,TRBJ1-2,CASSQDWARNYGYTF,TGCGCCAGCAGCCAAGATTGGGCCAGGAACTATGGCTACACCTTC
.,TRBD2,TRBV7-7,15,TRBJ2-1,CASSLGAGVGDEQFF,TGTGCCAGCAGCTTAGGAGCGGGAGTGGGGGATGAGCAGTTCTTC
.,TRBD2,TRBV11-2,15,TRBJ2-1,CASSLRGGPGNEQFF,TGTGCCAGCAGCTTACGGGGGGGTCCCGGGAATGAGCAGTTCTTC
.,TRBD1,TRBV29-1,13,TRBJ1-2,CSVGDRGEYGYTF,TGCAGCGTTGGGGACAGGGGCGAATATGGCTACACCTTC
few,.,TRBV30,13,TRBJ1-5,CAWSWAPDQPQHF,TGTGCCTGGAGTTGGGCCCCGGATCAGCCCCAGCATTTT